This record concerns one T cell receptor (beta chain) sequence. Its antigen is still unknown. Base qualities are not provided; no much larger clone lies one nucleotide away. CDR1 DFQATT and CDR2 SNEGSKA were looked up in the germline V gene (reference sequence). The CDR3 measures 15 amino acids from cysteine to phenylalanine. Only CDR3 DNA is held: 45 bases, read in frame from base 1. The V and J ends are trimmed by 1 base and 4 bases, leaving 16 bases between them. These data belong to a study of T cell repertoires in cytomegalovirus infection (dated by TCRdb to about 2019). As for the study more broadly: Because public TCR beta signatures pointed to carriage of CMV infection together with the matching HLA type, the HLA type of each donor mattered for the analysis. Points the paper makes about the study in general: Cumulative frequency of public TCR beta family members discriminated carriers of CMV infection plus the relevant HLA type in this cohort and an independent 352-donor cohort. The ex vivo response was dominated by HLA-C-restricted CMV-specific TCR beta clonotypes, which also provided the single most frequent clonotype in two of eight donors.

The data were produced on an Illumina HiSeq 1500. Using fastp trimming at Q25 and MiXCR clonotype assembly, TCRdb reanalyzed the public sequencing data and kept in-frame beta chains. Each record represents a unique CDR3 protein, reported with the most common genes and DNA among its rows. Counted in this sample were 400,000 or so distinct CDR3 sequences; approximately 31% of them appeared once. The top ten hold roughly 15% of the sample. Sequencing was performed on PBMCs. This sequence was found in a human donor in good health (CMV status not recorded). Some clones in this sample may be carry-over from other donors' samples. The rearrangement joined TRBV20-1 to TRBJ2-5; the D gene is not confidently resolved. The DNA sequence reads TGCAGTGCTAGAGTAGATTGGGCCTCTCGAGAGACCCAGTACTTC. It is translated as CSARVDWASRETQYF.